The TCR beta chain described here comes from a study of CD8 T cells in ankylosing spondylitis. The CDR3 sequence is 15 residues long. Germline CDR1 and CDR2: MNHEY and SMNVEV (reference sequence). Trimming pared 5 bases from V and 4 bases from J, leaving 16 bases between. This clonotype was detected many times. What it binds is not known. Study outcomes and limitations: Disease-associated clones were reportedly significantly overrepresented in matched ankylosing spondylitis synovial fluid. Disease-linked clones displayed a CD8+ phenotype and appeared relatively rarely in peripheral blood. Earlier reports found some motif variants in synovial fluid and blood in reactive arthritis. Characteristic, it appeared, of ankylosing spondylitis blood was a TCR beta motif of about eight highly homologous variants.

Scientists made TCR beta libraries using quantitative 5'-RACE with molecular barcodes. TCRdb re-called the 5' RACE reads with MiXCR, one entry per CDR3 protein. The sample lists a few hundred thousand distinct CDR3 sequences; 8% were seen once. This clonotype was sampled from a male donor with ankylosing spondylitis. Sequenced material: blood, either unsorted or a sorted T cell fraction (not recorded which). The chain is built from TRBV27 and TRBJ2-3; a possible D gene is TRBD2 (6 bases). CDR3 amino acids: CASSPPGWEADTQYF. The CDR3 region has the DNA TGTGCCAGCAGTCCCCCGGGGTGGGAGGCAGATACGCAGTATTTT.